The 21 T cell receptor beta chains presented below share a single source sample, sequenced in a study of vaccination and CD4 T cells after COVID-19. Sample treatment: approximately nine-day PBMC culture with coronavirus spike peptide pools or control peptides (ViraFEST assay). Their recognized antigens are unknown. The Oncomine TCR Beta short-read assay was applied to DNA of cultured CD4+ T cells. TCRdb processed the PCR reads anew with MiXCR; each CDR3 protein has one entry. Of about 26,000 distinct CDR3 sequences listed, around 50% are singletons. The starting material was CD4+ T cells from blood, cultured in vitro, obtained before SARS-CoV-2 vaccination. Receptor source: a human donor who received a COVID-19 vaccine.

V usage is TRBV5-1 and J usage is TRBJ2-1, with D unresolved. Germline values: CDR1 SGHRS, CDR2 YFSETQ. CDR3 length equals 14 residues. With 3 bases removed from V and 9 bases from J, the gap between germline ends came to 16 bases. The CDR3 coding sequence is TGCGCCAGCAGCTCTGTAGCTGGGTGGATTGAGCAGTTCTTC. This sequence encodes CASSSVAGWIEQFF.

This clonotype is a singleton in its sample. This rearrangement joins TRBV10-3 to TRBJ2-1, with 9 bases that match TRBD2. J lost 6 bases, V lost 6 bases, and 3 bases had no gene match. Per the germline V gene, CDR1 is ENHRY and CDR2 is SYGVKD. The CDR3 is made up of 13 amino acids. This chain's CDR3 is CAISLAGLNEQFF. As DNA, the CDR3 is TGTGCCATCAGCCTAGCGGGGCTCAATGAGCAGTTCTTC.

The CDR3 loop is CASSKAGATNYGYTF. CDR3 nucleotide sequence: TGTGCCAGCAGCAAAGCGGGAGCGACAAACTATGGCTACACCTTC. This chain uses TRBV21-1 with TRBJ1-2. TRBV21-1 is flagged as a pseudogene. The CDR3 has 15 amino acids.

Written as DNA, the CDR3 is TGCAGTGCCGCCAGGGGGGGCACAGATACGCAGTATTTT. Translating gives CSAARGGTDTQYF. The chain joins TRBV20-1 to TRBJ2-3, with D possibly matching TRBD1 (7 bases). There are 13 residues in the CDR3. Germline CDR1 DFQATT, CDR2 SNEGSKA (reference sequence). V lost 6 bases and J lost 1, with 11 bases in between.

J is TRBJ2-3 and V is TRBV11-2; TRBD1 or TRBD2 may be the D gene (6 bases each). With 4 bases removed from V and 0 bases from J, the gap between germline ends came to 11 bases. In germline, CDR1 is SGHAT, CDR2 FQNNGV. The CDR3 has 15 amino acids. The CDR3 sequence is CASSSLGGSTDTQYF. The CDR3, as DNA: TGTGCCAGCAGCTCCCTAGGGGGGAGCACAGATACGCAGTATTTT.

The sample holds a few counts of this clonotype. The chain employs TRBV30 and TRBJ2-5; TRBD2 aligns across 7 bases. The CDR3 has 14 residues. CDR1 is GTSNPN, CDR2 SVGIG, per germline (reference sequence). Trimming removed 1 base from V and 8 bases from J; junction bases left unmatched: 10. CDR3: CAWSARKGRDTQYF. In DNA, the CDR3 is TGTGCCTGGAGTGCTCGGAAAGGGAGGGACACCCAGTACTTC.

The CDR3 spells CASSRDGQSSPLHF. CDR3 in DNA: TGTGCCAGCAGTAGAGACGGACAGAGTTCACCCCTCCACTTT. The V call is TRBV2, the J call TRBJ1-6, with a tentative D call TRBD1 (6 bases). V lost 5 bases to trimming and J lost 9 bases, with 14 bases between them. Germline-derived CDR1 and CDR2 are SNHLY and FYNNEI. The CDR3 is 14 amino acids.

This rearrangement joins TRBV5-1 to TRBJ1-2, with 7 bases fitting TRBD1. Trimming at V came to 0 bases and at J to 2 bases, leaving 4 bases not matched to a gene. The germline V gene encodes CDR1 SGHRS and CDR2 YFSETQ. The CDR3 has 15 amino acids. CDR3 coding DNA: TGCGCCAGCAGCTTGGGGACAGGATTAAACTATGGCTACACCTTC. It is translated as CASSLGTGLNYGYTF.

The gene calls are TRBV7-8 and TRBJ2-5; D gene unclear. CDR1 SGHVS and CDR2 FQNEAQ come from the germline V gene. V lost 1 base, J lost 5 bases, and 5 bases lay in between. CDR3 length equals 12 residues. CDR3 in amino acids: CASSLVYETQYF. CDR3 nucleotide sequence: TGTGCCAGCAGCTTAGTGTACGAGACCCAGTACTTC.

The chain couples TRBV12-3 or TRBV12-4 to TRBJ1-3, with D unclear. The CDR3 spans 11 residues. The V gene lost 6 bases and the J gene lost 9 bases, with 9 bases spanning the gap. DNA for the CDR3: TGTGCCAGCAGCCCCGCGCGCACCATATATTTT. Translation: CASSPARTIYF.

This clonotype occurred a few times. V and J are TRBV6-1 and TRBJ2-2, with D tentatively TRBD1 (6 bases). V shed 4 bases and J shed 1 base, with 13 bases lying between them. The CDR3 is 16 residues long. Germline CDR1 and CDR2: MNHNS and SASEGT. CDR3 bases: TGTGCCAGCAGTGTGGACAGCCCCGAGAACACCGGGGAGCTGTTTTTT. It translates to CASSVDSPENTGELFF.

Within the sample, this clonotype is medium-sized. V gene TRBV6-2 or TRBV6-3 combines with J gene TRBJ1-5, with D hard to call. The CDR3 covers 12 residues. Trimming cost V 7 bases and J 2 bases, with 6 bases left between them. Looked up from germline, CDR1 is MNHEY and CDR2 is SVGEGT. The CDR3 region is CASKAGNQPQHF. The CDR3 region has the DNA TGTGCCAGCAAAGCAGGCAATCAGCCCCAGCATTTT.

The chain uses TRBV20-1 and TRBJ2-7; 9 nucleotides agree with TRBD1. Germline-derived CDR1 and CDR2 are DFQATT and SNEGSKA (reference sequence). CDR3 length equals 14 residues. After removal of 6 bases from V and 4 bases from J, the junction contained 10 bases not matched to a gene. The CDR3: CSAPSTGGLYEQYF. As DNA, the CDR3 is TGCAGTGCCCCGTCGACAGGGGGTCTGTACGAGCAGTACTTC.

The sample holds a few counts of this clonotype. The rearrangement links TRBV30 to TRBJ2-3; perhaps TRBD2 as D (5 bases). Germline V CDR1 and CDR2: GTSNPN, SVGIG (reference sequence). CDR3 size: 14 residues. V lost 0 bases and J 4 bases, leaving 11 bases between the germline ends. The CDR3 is CAWSVGRAADTQYF. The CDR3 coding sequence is TGTGCCTGGAGTGTGGGAAGAGCGGCAGATACGCAGTATTTT.

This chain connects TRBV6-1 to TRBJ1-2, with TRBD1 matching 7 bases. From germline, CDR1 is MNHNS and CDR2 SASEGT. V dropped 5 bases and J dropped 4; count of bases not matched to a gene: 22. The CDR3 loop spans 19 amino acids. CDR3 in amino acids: CASSPVYRQGGRYGYGYTF. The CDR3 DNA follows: TGTGCCAGCAGTCCCGTATATCGACAGGGCGGGCGATATGGCTATGGCTACACCTTC.

CDR3 sequence: CASSYRVANTEAFF. CDR3 sequence (DNA): TGTGCCAGCAGTTACAGGGTGGCGAACACTGAAGCTTTCTTT. The chain uses TRBV12-3 or TRBV12-4 and TRBJ1-1; D possibly corresponds to TRBD1 (6 bases). The CDR3 length is 14 residues. Trimming removed 4 bases at V and 1 base at J, with 10 bases between.

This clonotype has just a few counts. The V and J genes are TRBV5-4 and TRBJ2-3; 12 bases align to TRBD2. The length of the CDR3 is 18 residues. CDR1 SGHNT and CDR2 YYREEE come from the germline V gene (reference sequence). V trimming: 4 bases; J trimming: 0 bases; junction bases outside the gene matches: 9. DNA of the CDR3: TGTGCCAGCAGCGCCGCTAGCGGGGGGGCTCGGAGCACAGATACGCAGTATTTT. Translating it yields CASSAASGGARSTDTQYF.

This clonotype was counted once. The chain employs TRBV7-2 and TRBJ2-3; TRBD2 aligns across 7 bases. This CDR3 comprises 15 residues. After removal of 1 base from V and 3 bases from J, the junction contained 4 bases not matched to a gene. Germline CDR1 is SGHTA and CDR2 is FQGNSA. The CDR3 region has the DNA TGTGCCAGCAGCTTAGATCCAGCGGGGACAGATACGCAGTATTTT. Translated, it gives CASSLDPAGTDTQYF.

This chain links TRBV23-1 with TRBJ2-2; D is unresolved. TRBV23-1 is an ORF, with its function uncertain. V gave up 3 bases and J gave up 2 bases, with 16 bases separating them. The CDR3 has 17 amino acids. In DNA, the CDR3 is TGCGCCAGCAGTCATCTTCAGTTGTGGATAAACACCGGGGAGCTGTTTTTT. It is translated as CASSHLQLWINTGELFF.

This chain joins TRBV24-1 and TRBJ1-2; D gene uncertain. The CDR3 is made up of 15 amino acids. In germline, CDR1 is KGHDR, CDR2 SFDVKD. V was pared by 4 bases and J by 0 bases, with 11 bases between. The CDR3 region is CATSELERANYGYTF. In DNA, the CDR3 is TGTGCCACCAGTGAGCTCGAGAGAGCTAACTATGGCTACACCTTC.

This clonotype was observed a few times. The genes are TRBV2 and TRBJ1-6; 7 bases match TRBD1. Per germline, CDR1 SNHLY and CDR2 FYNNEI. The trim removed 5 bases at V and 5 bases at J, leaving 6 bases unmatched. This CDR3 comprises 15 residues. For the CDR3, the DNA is TGTGCCAGCAGTCCGGGACAGAAGAATAATTCACCCCTCCACTTT. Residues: CASSPGQKNNSPLHF.